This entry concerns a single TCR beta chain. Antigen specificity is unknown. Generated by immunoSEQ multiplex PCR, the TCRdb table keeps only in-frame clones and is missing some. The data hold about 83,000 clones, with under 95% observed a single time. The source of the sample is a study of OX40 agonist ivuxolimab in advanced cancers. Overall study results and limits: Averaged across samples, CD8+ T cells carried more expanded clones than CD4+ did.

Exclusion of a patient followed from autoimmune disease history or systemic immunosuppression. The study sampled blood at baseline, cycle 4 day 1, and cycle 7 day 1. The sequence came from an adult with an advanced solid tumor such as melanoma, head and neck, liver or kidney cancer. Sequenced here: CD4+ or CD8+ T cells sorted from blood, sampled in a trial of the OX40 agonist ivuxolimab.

The CDR3 loop is CASSERWIPNTEAFF. The CDR3 DNA sequence: TGCGCCAGCAGTGAAAGGTGGATTCCGAACACTGAAGCTTTCTTT. This chain uses TRBV10-2 with TRBJ1-1; D call uncertain. V was cut by 3 bases and J by 1 base, with 12 bases left in between. This CDR3 comprises 15 residues. Germline V lookup: CDR1 WSHSY, CDR2 SAAADI.